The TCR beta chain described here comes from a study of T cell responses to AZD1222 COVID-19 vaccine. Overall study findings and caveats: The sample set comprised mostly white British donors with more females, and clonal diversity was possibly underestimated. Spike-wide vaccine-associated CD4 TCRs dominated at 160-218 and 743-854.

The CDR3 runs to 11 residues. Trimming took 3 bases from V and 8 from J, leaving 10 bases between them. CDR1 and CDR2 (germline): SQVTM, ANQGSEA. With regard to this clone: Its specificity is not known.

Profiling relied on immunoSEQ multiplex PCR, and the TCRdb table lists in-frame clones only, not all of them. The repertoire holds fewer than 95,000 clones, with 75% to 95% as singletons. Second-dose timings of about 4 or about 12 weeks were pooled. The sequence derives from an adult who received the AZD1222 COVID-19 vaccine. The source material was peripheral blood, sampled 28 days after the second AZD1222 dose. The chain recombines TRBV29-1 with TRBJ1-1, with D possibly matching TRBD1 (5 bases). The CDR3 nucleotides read TGCAGCGTTGAGTCAAGGGGAGAAGCTTTCTTT. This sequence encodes CSVESRGEAFF.